Presented here are 17 T cell receptor beta chains from one specimen sequenced in a study of cytomegalovirus exposure and HLA in healthy donors. It was with 60 Vbeta and 13 Jbeta primers that the PCR ran. Generated by immunoSEQ multiplex PCR, the TCRdb table keeps only in-frame clones and is missing some. This table has 120,000 or so clones, 80% appearing once. The specimen was PBMCs. Every receptor here comes from a man under 40 in good health and CMV-seropositive.

The V and J genes are TRBV9 and TRBJ1-1; D possibly corresponds to TRBD1 (6 bases). V was clipped by 6 bases and J by 5 bases, with 17 bases between them. Germline V lookup: CDR1 SGDLS, CDR2 YYNGEE. The CDR3 totals 14 residues. The CDR3, as DNA: TGTGCCAGCAACAGAAGGGGGGGGGATACTGAAGCTTTCTTT. Its translation is CASNRRGGDTEAFF.

This rearrangement joins TRBV2 to TRBJ2-5; 7 bases agree with TRBD2. CDR1 and CDR2 (germline): SNHLY, FYNNEI. V lost 7 bases and J lost 0; bases outside the gene matches: 8. The CDR3 extends over 15 amino acids. CDR3 residues: CASNTRAGNQETQYF. In DNA, the CDR3 is TGTGCCAGCAATACTAGAGCGGGGAACCAAGAGACCCAGTACTTC.

This clone was seen only a few times. The V and J genes are TRBV7-9 and TRBJ1-2; 7 positions agree with TRBD1. This CDR3 spans 15 amino acids. Germline lookup yields CDR1 SEHNR and CDR2 FQNEAQ (reference sequence). V shed 5 bases and J 2 bases; nucleotides not matched to a gene: 8. The CDR3, as DNA: TGTGCCAGCAGCGTGGGGACAGACCGCAACTATGGCTACACCTTC. It is translated as CASSVGTDRNYGYTF.

V gene TRBV18 combines with J gene TRBJ1-1, with D perhaps matching TRBD1 (5 bases). The V gene's germline CDR1 is KGHSH and CDR2 LQKENI. V lost 1 base and J 7 bases, leaving 10 bases between the germline ends. This CDR3 contains 13 residues. CDR3 sequence: CASSPLGASEAFF. For the CDR3, the DNA is TGTGCCAGCTCACCACTTGGGGCAAGTGAAGCTTTCTTT.

This chain connects TRBV27 to TRBJ1-4, with a tentative D call TRBD1 (5 bases). The germline V gene encodes CDR1 MNHEY and CDR2 SMNVEV (reference sequence). There are 15 residues in the CDR3. V was trimmed by 3 bases and J by 3 bases, leaving 11 bases between them. The DNA for the CDR3 is TGTGCCAGCAGTTTGGGGCCGGGGGCTAATGAAAAACTGTTTTTT. It translates to CASSLGPGANEKLFF.

The V gene is TRBV13, the J gene TRBJ2-3; 8 bases map to TRBD1. Trimming cost V 5 bases and J 4 bases; bases outside gene matches: 5. Germline V gives CDR1 PRHDT, CDR2 FYEKMQ (reference sequence). CDR3 size: 14 residues. The CDR3 here is CASSPDRGADTQYF. The CDR3 DNA sequence: TGTGCCAGCAGCCCCGACAGGGGAGCAGATACGCAGTATTTT.

The J gene is TRBJ1-2, the V gene TRBV15; 7 positions agree with TRBD1. The CDR3 runs 12 residues. Per the germline V gene, CDR1 is LNHNV and CDR2 is YYDKDF (reference sequence). V trimming: 4 bases; J trimming: 8 bases; junction bases outside the gene matches: 4. CDR3 residues: CATSTNRGGYTF. The CDR3 DNA follows: TGTGCCACCAGCACGAACAGGGGAGGCTACACCTTC.

The chain carries TRBV9 and TRBJ1-5; 10 bases are shared with TRBD1. This CDR3 is built from 13 residues. V shed 7 bases and J 5 bases; nucleotides not matched to a gene: 3. Germline CDR1 and CDR2: SGDLS and YYNGEE. CDR3 in amino acids: CASGGTGDQPQHF. The CDR3 nucleotides are TGTGCCAGCGGCGGGACAGGGGATCAGCCCCAGCATTTT. The full variable domain, in which reference TRBV9 and TRBJ1-5 provide the parts outside the CDR3, is DSGVTQTPKHLITATGQRVTLRCSPRSGDLSVYWYQQSLDQGLQFLIQYYNGEERAKGNILERFSAQQFPDLHSELNLSSLELGDSALYFCASGGTGDQPQHFGDGTRLSIL.

This chain connects TRBV7-9 to TRBJ2-3, with a possible D match to TRBD2 (7 bases). The CDR3 has 15 residues. Germline V gene sequence: CDR1 SEHNR, CDR2 FQNEAQ (reference sequence). Between the trimmed V and J ends, which lost 5 bases and 0 bases, there was a span of 12 bases. The CDR3 protein is CASSLGGLSTDTQYF. DNA of the CDR3: TGTGCCAGCAGCCTGGGGGGGCTTAGCACAGATACGCAGTATTTT.

The V and J genes are TRBV9 and TRBJ1-6; no firm D call. Deletions cut 0 bases from V and 9 bases from J, with 22 bases between. The CDR3 is made up of 18 amino acids. The germline V gene encodes CDR1 SGDLS and CDR2 YYNGEE. CDR3 in DNA: TGTGCCAGCAGCGTAGATTATAGGAGCCCATCTATTCGTTCACCCCTCCACTTT. Translated, it gives CASSVDYRSPSIRSPLHF.

The chain employs TRBV10-1 and TRBJ2-5; the D gene is possibly TRBD2 (6 bases). This CDR3 has 13 residues. Trimming cost V 2 bases and J 8 bases, with 12 bases left between them. Germline lookup yields CDR1 WNHNN and CDR2 SYGVQD (reference sequence). The CDR3 bases are TGCGCCAGCAGTGAGGGCAGGAGGGGAACCCAGTACTTC. Its translation is CASSEGRRGTQYF.

The rearrangement joins TRBV10-2 to TRBJ1-5; no reliable D call. The CDR3 totals 13 residues. Germline V lookup: CDR1 WSHSY, CDR2 SAAADI. V was trimmed by 3 bases and J by 7 bases, leaving 10 bases between them. In DNA form, the CDR3 reads TGCGCCAGCAGTGAATACGGCGGACAGCCCCAGCATTTT. The encoded protein is CASSEYGGQPQHF.

V is TRBV2 and J is TRBJ1-1; D unclear. The CDR3 length is 11 residues. Trimming left V 8 bases short and J 1 base short, with 5 bases between. Germline loops: CDR1 SNHLY, CDR2 FYNNEI. CDR3 in DNA: TGTGCCAGCCTCCCGAACACTGAAGCTTTCTTT. It encodes CASLPNTEAFF.

The chain uses TRBV14 and TRBJ2-5, with 7 bases aligning to TRBD1. The CDR3 is 15 residues long. Per germline, CDR1 SGHDN and CDR2 FVKESK. The junction had 3 bases not matched to a gene; V was cut back by 0 bases and J by 2 bases. The CDR3 bases are TGTGCCAGCAGCCAAGATAGGACAGGACAAGAGACCCAGTACTTC. It is translated as CASSQDRTGQETQYF.

The genes are TRBV6-5 and TRBJ1-2, with D tentatively TRBD1 (6 bases). Germline CDR1 and CDR2: MNHEY and SVGAGI. The V end lost 6 bases, the J end lost 4 bases, and 18 bases lay between the germline ends. This CDR3 is 15 amino acids long. The CDR3 is CASRRRRADSYGYTF. The CDR3 coding sequence is TGTGCCAGCAGACGAAGACGGGCGGACAGCTATGGCTACACCTTC.

The V gene is TRBV7-8, the J gene TRBJ1-1; no firm D call. V lost 5 bases and J lost 5, with 6 bases in between. Germline CDR1 SGHVS, CDR2 FQNEAQ. The length of the CDR3 is 11 residues. CDR3 DNA: TGTGCCAGCAGCGGAGCAACTGAAGCTTTCTTT. The encoded protein is CASSGATEAFF.

The chain recombines TRBV19 with TRBJ1-1, with D perhaps matching TRBD1 (5 bases). Germline-derived CDR1 and CDR2 are LNHDA and SQIVND (reference sequence). Trimming left V 7 bases short and J 0 bases short, with 15 bases between. The CDR3 contains 15 residues. CDR3 bases: TGTGCCAGTAAGCCCCGGGGAGGGGTGAACACTGAAGCTTTCTTT. Amino acids: CASKPRGGVNTEAFF.